These 24 T cell receptor beta chains came from one sample sequenced in a study of T cells in Graves' hyperthyroidism and ophthalmopathy. Amplified regions were TCR beta CDR3 sequences from RNA transcripts. TCR CDR3 underwent first-round RT-PCR with the HTBI primer set. TCRdb re-derived calls from the multiplex PCR reads in MiXCR, one entry per CDR3 protein. The data show approximately 400,000 distinct CDR3 sequences, 18% seen once. The sequenced sample was blood. The source is a young man with Graves' ophthalmopathy.

This clonotype occurred many times. The chain employs TRBV9 and TRBJ1-2; D is perhaps TRBD1 (6 bases). This CDR3 is 16 amino acids long. Trimming pared 4 bases from V and 6 bases from J, leaving 22 bases between. Germline CDR1 and CDR2: SGDLS and YYNGEE. The CDR3 DNA reads as TGTGCCAGCAGCCTCGACAGGTCCGGAGTTGGCCATGGCTACACCTTC. Translating it yields CASSLDRSGVGHGYTF.

This clonotype was counted only a few times. One base away lies a much larger clone, so this may be a sequencing read error. V and J are TRBV7-3 and TRBJ1-6; TRBD1 matches at 10 bases. Looked up from germline, CDR1 is SGHTA and CDR2 is FQGTGA. The CDR3 is made up of 15 amino acids. CDR3 DNA sequence: TGTGCCAGCAGCCCGGATGGGACAGGGGCCTCACCCCCCCACTTT. Encoded protein: CASSPDGTGASPPHF.

This clonotype appeared a few times. V is TRBV29-1 and J is TRBJ1-2, with D perhaps matching TRBD1 (6 bases). The CDR3 length is 13 residues. The germline V gene has CDR1 SQVTM and CDR2 ANQGSEA. V lost 6 bases to trimming and J lost 7 bases, with 18 bases between them. DNA of the CDR3: TGCAGCGTAGATCCAACAGGGAGCGTTGGCTACACCTTC. As protein: CSVDPTGSVGYTF.

This clonotype was picked up many times. This chain joins TRBV5-8 and TRBJ1-1, with no clear D. CDR3 length: 12 amino acids. CDR1 SGHTS and CDR2 YDEGEE come from the germline V gene. The germline V and J ends were trimmed by 5 bases and 1 base, with 6 bases remaining between them. CDR3 in amino acids: CASSLQNTEAFF. The CDR3 DNA follows: TGTGCCAGCAGTTTACAGAACACTGAAGCTTTCTTT.

In its sample, this clonotype was seen a few times. The chain combines TRBV7-2 with TRBJ1-4, with 9 bases identical to TRBD1. Unmatched junction bases numbered 8, after V lost 6 bases and J lost 6 bases. This CDR3 has 15 residues. CDR1 and CDR2 from the germline V gene are SGHTA and FQGNSA. CDR3 loop: CASRPEQGAHEKLFF. For the CDR3, the DNA is TGTGCCAGCAGGCCTGAACAGGGGGCGCATGAAAAACTGTTTTTT.

This clonotype was found a few times. The chain couples TRBV20-1 to TRBJ1-4; D is possibly TRBD1 (6 bases). V lost 5 bases to trimming and J lost 7 bases, with 20 bases between them. The germline gives CDR1 DFQATT, CDR2 SNEGSKA (reference sequence). This CDR3 is 15 amino acids long. CDR3 DNA: TGCAGTGCTCCCCGGACCCCGGGGGCTCGTGAAAAACTGTTTTTT. Translating gives CSAPRTPGAREKLFF.

This clonotype was found many times. The chain carries TRBV7-9 and TRBJ2-3; D ambiguous. The CDR3 has 14 amino acids. Trimming cost V 5 bases and J 6 bases, with 15 bases left between them. CDR1 is SEHNR and CDR2 is FQNEAQ in the germline V gene (reference sequence). In DNA, the CDR3 is TGTGCCAGCAGCCCAGACCTGACCCGGGATACGCAGTATTTT. The encoded protein is CASSPDLTRDTQYF.

This clonotype showed up many times. The J gene is TRBJ2-7, the V gene TRBV2; D is possibly TRBD1 or TRBD2 (5 bases each). The CDR3 is 14 residues long. Germline assignment: CDR1 SNHLY and CDR2 FYNNEI. V lost 7 bases, J lost 2 bases, and 15 bases lay in between. This CDR3 reads CASKGTAGTYEQYF. The CDR3 DNA sequence: TGTGCCAGCAAGGGGACGGCGGGCACCTACGAGCAGTACTTC.

This chain joins TRBV9 and TRBJ2-2; 7 bases fit TRBD1. CDR1 and CDR2 (germline): SGDLS, YYNGEE. V lost 4 bases and J lost 8; bases outside the gene matches: 5. The CDR3 totals 13 residues. In nucleotides, the CDR3 is TGTGCCAGCAGCTCAGACAGGGTAGGGGAGCTGTTTTTT. Translation: CASSSDRVGELFF.

This clonotype was seen a handful of times. This chain uses TRBV18 with TRBJ1-2; D is unresolved. The CDR3 has 17 residues. Per germline, CDR1 KGHSH and CDR2 LQKENI. V dropped 3 bases and J dropped 7 bases, with 24 bases sitting between them. CDR3 region: CASSPREPGNEGFGYTF. The CDR3 bases are TGTGCCAGCTCACCCCGGGAGCCCGGCAATGAAGGATTTGGCTACACCTTC.

This clonotype was counted ten times or more. The chain is built from TRBV10-3 and TRBJ1-1, with no clear D. Trimming left V 4 bases short and J 3 bases short, with 15 bases between. The CDR3 extends over 15 amino acids. Germline V CDR1 and CDR2: ENHRY, SYGVKD. The CDR3: CAISVSGPSDTEAFF. CDR3 coding DNA: TGTGCCATCAGTGTATCCGGGCCGAGCGACACTGAAGCTTTCTTT.

V gene TRBV4-1 combines with J gene TRBJ2-3; 7 positions agree with TRBD2. Losses at the gene ends were 1 base for V and 4 bases for J; bases not matched to a gene: 5. The germline CDR1 and CDR2 sequences are MGHRA and YSYEKL. The CDR3 length is 15 residues. The CDR3 nucleotides are TGCGCCAGCAGCCAAGTTGGACTAGATCCAGATACGCAGTATTTT. Translation: CASSQVGLDPDTQYF.

In this sample, this clonotype turned up a few times. This sequence joins TRBV3-1 and TRBJ2-5, with D perhaps TRBD2 (6 bases). Trimming stripped 4 bases from V and 2 bases from J, with 14 bases between. The germline gives CDR1 LGHDT, CDR2 YNNKEL (reference sequence). This CDR3 spans 15 amino acids. In DNA form, the CDR3 reads TGTGCCAGCAGCCTACGACTTAGCGGACAAGAGACCCAGTACTTC. Its translation is CASSLRLSGQETQYF.

Only a few counts were recorded for this clonotype. The V call is TRBV20-1, the J call TRBJ1-4; the D gene is possibly TRBD1 (6 bases). The V end lost 2 bases, the J end lost 2 bases, and 9 bases lay between the germline ends. Per germline, CDR1 DFQATT and CDR2 SNEGSKA (reference sequence). The CDR3 consists of 14 residues. CDR3 in DNA: TGCAGTGCTAGAACAGGGTACACTAATGAAAAACTGTTTTTT. Translated, it gives CSARTGYTNEKLFF.

This clonotype was detected many times. The rearrangement links TRBV6-1 to TRBJ2-7; 8 positions agree with TRBD1. Per the germline V gene, CDR1 is MNHNS and CDR2 is SASEGT. The V and J ends lost 8 bases and 5 bases, in that order; junction bases with no gene match: 2. The CDR3 contains 11 residues. The CDR3 coding sequence is TGTGCCAGCCGGACAGGGCACGAGCAGTACTTC. Translating gives CASRTGHEQYF.

This clonotype has ten or more counts. V and J are TRBV7-9 and TRBJ2-1; D not certain. Per germline, CDR1 SEHNR and CDR2 FQNEAQ (reference sequence). The CDR3 spans 14 residues. The V and J ends lost 7 bases and 2 bases respectively, with 12 bases between them. CDR3 bases: TGTGCCAGCACCCCTCGCGCGGCCTACAATGAGCAGTTCTTC. This sequence encodes CASTPRAAYNEQFF.

The rearrangement links TRBV19 to TRBJ1-5, with D uncertain. The CDR3 has 13 amino acids. Per germline, CDR1 LNHDA and CDR2 SQIVND (reference sequence). V was pared by 2 bases and J by 7 bases, with 9 bases between. The chain's CDR3 is CASSISGNQPQHF. The DNA for the CDR3 is TGTGCCAGTAGTATATCTGGGAACCAGCCCCAGCATTTT.

In its sample, this clonotype was seen many times. V and J are TRBV6-1 and TRBJ1-1; tentative D call: TRBD1 (5 bases). The length of the CDR3 is 13 residues. Deletions cut 3 bases from V and 5 bases from J, with 10 bases between. The germline CDR1 and CDR2 sequences are MNHNS and SASEGT. CDR3 in amino acids: CASSDPGGTEAFF. CDR3 nucleotide sequence: TGTGCCAGCAGTGATCCCGGGGGAACTGAAGCTTTCTTT.

Only a few counts were recorded for this clonotype. This chain uses TRBV20-1 with TRBJ1-5; D unclear. This CDR3 has 11 residues. Germline V lookup: CDR1 DFQATT, CDR2 SNEGSKA (reference sequence). The V gene lost 3 bases and the J gene lost 7 bases, with 7 bases spanning the gap. CDR3 in amino acids: CSASKLQPQHF. The CDR3 DNA sequence: TGCAGTGCTAGCAAATTACAGCCCCAGCATTTT.

In this sample, this clonotype turned up many times. This chain uses TRBV18 with TRBJ2-3; D possibly uses TRBD1 or TRBD2 (5 bases each). Germline V gene sequence: CDR1 KGHSH, CDR2 LQKENI. Trimming took off 3 bases at V and 4 bases at J, with 17 bases between the two ends. The CDR3 length is 16 residues. The CDR3 region is CASSPTWGPGADTQYF. CDR3 nucleotides: TGTGCCAGCTCACCGACTTGGGGACCTGGAGCAGATACGCAGTATTTT.

The chain combines TRBV15 with TRBJ1-5; possibly TRBD1 for D (5 bases). The length of the CDR3 is 16 residues. The V end lost 5 bases, the J end lost 1 base, and 15 bases lay between the germline ends. Germline V gene lookup returns CDR1 LNHNV and CDR2 YYDKDF (reference sequence). The CDR3 DNA sequence: TGTGCCACCAGCGCTTTGGGGGAAGGGAGCAATCAGCCCCAGCATTTT. The encoded protein is CATSALGEGSNQPQHF.

The chain has TRBV20-1 and TRBJ2-3; 7 nucleotides agree with TRBD1. The CDR3 runs to 12 residues. Germline CDR1 is DFQATT and CDR2 is SNEGSKA (reference sequence). The V and J ends lost 2 bases and 4 bases, in that order; junction bases with no gene match: 0. The CDR3: CSARRGPDTQYF. The CDR3 nucleotides are TGCAGTGCTAGAAGGGGGCCAGATACGCAGTATTTT.

The table lists this clonotype with many counts. The gene calls are TRBV12-3 or TRBV12-4 and TRBJ1-1; 7 bases are shared with TRBD1. The V and J ends lost 3 bases and 5 bases, in that order; junction bases with no gene match: 18. The CDR3 covers 18 residues. The CDR3 DNA is TGTGCCAGCAGTTTGCGCCGCGTACATCGACAGGGAGGGACTGAAGCTTTCTTT. It specifies CASSLRRVHRQGGTEAFF.

In its sample, this clonotype was seen many times. V usage is TRBV20-1 and J usage is TRBJ1-2; unclear D gene. Trimming cost V 3 bases and J 5 bases, with 7 bases left between them. Germline values: CDR1 DFQATT, CDR2 SNEGSKA (reference sequence). The CDR3 runs 11 residues. The chain's CDR3 is CSARAEYGYTF. CDR3 bases: TGCAGTGCTAGGGCTGAATATGGCTACACCTTC.